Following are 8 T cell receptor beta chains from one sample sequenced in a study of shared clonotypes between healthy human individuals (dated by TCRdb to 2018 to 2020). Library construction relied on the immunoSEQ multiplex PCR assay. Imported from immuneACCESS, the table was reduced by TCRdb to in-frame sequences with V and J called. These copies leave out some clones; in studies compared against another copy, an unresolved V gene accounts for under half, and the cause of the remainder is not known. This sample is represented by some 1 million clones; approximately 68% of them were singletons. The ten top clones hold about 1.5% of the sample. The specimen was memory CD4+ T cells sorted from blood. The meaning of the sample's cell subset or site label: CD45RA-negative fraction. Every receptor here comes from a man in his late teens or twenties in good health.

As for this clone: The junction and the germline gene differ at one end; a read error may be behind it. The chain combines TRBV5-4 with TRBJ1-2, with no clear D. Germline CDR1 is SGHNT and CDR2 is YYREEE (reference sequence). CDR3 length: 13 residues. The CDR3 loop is CASSLDGVYGYIF. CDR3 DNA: TGTGCCAGCAGCTTGGACGGGGTCTATGGCTACATCTTC.

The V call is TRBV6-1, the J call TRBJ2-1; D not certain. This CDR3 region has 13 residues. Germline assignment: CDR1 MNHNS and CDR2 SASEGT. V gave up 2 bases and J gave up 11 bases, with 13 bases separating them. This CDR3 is CASSEPPREQQFF. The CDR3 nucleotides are TGTGCCAGCAGTGAACCGCCTAGGGAACAGCAGTTCTTC.

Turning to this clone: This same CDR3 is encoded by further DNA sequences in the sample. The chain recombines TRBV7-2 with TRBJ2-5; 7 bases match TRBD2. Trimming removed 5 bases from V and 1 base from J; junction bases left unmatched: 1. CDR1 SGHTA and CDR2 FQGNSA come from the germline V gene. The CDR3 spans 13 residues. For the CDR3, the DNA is TGTGCCAGCAGCCGGGGGGTCCAAGAGACCCAGTACTTC. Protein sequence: CASSRGVQETQYF.

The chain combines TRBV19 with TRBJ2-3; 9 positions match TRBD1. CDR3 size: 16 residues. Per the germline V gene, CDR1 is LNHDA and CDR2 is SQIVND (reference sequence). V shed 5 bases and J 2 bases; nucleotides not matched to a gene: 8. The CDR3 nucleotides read TGTGCCAGTAGTCCCCAGGACAGGGGTTCCACAGATACGCAGTATTTT. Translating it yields CASSPQDRGSTDTQYF.

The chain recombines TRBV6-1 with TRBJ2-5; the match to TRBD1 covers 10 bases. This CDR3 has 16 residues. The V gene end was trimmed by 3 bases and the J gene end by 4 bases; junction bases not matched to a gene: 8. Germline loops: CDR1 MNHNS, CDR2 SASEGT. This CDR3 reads CASSDGDRGIRETQYF. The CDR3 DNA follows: TGTGCCAGCAGTGATGGGGACAGGGGTATTCGAGAGACCCAGTACTTC.

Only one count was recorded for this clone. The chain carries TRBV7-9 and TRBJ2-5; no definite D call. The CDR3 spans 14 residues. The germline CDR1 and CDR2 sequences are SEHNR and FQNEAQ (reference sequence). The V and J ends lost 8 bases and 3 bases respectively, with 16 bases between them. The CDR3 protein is CASVRARPEETQYF. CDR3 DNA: TGTGCCAGCGTTCGGGCTAGACCTGAAGAGACCCAGTACTTC.

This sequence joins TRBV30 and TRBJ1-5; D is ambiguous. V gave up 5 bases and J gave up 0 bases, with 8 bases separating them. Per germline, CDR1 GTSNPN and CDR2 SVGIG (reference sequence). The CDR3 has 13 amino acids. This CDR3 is CAWSQNSNQPQHF. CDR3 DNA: TGTGCCTGGTCGCAGAATAGCAATCAGCCCCAGCATTTT.

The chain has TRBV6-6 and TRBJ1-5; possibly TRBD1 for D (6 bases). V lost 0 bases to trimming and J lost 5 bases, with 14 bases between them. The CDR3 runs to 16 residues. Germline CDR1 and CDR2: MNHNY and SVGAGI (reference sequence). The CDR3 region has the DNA TGTGCCAGCAGTTACTCCGGGGGCGTTTGGTATCAGCCCCAGCATTTT. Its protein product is CASSYSGGVWYQPQHF.